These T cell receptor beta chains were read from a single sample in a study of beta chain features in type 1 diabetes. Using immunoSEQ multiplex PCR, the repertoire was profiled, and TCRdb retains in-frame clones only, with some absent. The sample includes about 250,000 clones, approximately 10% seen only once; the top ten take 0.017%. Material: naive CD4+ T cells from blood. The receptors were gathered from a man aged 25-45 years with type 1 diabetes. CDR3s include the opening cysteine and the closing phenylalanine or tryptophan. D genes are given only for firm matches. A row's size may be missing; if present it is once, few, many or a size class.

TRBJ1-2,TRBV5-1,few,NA,TGCGCCAGCAGCTTGGGAGAACCCTATGGCTACACCTTC,CASSLGEPYGYTF
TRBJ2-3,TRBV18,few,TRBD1,TGTGCCAGCTCACCGGCAGGGGGCCCGGTGGATACGCAGTATTTT,CASSPAGGPVDTQYF
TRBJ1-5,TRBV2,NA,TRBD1,TGTGCCAGCACCCTAACAGGGGCCGGTCCCCAGCATTTT,CASTLTGAGPQHF
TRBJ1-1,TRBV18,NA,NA,TGTGCCAGCTCACAAACCCTAGACAGGAACACTGAAGCTTTCTTT,CASSQTLDRNTEAFF
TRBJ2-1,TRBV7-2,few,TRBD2,TGTGCCAGCAGCCCCGGACTAGCCCGTTATGAGCAGTTCTTC,CASSPGLARYEQFF
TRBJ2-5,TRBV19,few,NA,TGTGCCAGTAGTCCCCCCAGGGGTGGTCCGGAGACCCAGTACTTC,CASSPPRGGPETQYF
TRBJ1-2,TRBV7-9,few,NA,TGTGCCAGCAGCCCGGGGTCAGCTAACTATGGCTACACCTTC,CASSPGSANYGYTF
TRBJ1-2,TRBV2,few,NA,TGTGCCACCCAGCGGGATGGCTACACCTTC,CATQRDGYTF
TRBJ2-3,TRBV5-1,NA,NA,TGCGCCACCTCGGTAGGACAGTTCACAGATACGCAGTATTTT,CATSVGQFTDTQYF
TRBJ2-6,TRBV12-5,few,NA,TGTGCTAGTGGTTTGAGAGGTGTCCACTCTGGGGCCAACGTCCTGACTTTC,CASGLRGVHSGANVLTF
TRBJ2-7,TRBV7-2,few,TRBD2,TGTGCCAGCAGCCCGCTAGCGGGGGGGTCCTACGAGCAGTACTTC,CASSPLAGGSYEQYF
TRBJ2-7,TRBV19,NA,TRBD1,TGTGCCAGTAGTACAGGACAGGGATTGAGCTCCTACGAGCAGTACTTC,CASSTGQGLSSYEQYF
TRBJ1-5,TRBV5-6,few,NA,TGTGCCAGCAGCTTGTATACAGGGCAGGGGCGACGCAATCAGCCCCAGCATTTT,CASSLYTGQGRRNQPQHF
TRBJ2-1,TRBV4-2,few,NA,TGTGCCAGCAGCCAGTTCCTTGCGGGGCGCCGGGGTGAGCAGTTCTTC,CASSQFLAGRRGEQFF
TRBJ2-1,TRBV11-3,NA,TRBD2,TGTGCCAGCAGCGCACGGACTAGTTCTAACAATGAGCAGTTCTTC,CASSARTSSNNEQFF
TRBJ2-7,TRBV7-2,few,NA,TGTGCCAGCAGCCACTTGGTTAGGACTGGGAACGAGCAGTACTTC,CASSHLVRTGNEQYF
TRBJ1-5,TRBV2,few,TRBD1,TGTGCCAGCCGACAGGGGAATAGCAATCAGCCCCAGCATTTT,CASRQGNSNQPQHF
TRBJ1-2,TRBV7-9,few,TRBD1,TGTGCCAGCAGCGCCAGGGGGGCTGGCTACACCTTC,CASSARGAGYTF
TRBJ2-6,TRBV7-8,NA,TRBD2,TGTGCCAGCAGCTTAGTGGCTAGCGGGTCTTCTGGGGCCAACGTCCTGACTTTC,CASSLVASGSSGANVLTF
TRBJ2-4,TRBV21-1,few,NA,TGTGCCAGCAGCCTCTGGACTGCCTTGGGCATTCAGTACTTC,CASSLWTALGIQYF
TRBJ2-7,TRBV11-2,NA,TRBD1,TGTGCCAGCAGCTCCTTGCGGGACAGGGCCGACGAGCAGTACTTC,CASSSLRDRADEQYF
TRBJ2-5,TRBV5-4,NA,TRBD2,TGTGCCAGCAGCTCACAGACTAGCGGGGTCCCTAAGTGGTACTTC,CASSSQTSGVPKWYF
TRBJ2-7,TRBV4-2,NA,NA,TGTGCCAGCAGCCAATACACCTCCTACGAGCAGTACTTC,CASSQYTSYEQYF
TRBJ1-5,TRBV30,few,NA,TGTGCCTGGAGTCCAGATACAGTATTACAGCCCCAGCATTTT,CAWSPDTVLQPQHF
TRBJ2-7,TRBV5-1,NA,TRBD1,TGCGCCAGCAGCTGGATTGGTACAGGGGACTACGAGCAGTACTTC,CASSWIGTGDYEQYF
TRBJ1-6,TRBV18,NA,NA,TGTGCCAGCTCACCAGAGTTCTCCTATAATTCACCCCTCCACTTT,CASSPEFSYNSPLHF
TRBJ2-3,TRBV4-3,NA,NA,TGCGCCAGCAGCCACCCCGGGGAGGCAGGCCGGACGCAGTATTTT,CASSHPGEAGRTQYF
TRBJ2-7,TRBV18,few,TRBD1,TGTGCCAGCTCACCACAGGGACAGGGAGCCTACGAGCAGTACTTC,CASSPQGQGAYEQYF
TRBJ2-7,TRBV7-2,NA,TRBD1,TGTGCCAGCGGAGGGACAGGGGGTAGTGAGCAGTACTTC,CASGGTGGSEQYF
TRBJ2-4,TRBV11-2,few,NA,TGTGCCAGCAGCCCGACCGGGACTAAAAACATTCAGTACTTC,CASSPTGTKNIQYF
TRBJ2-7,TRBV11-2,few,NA,TGTGCCAGCAGCTCGCCCCGGGTGGTTTACGAGCAGTACTTC,CASSSPRVVYEQYF
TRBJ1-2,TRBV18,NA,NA,TGTGCCAGCTCACCCATCGGACAGACTCAGGTCTCCTTC,CASSPIGQTQVSF
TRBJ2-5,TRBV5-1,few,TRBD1,TGCGCCAGCAGCCAGGGACAGGGACAAGAGACCCAGTACTTC,CASSQGQGQETQYF
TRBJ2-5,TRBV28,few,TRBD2,TGTGCCAGCAGTTTCGGTCAGGGAGGGGAGACCCAGTACTTC,CASSFGQGGETQYF
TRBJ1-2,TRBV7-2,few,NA,TGTGCCAGCAGCTCAACGGACAGTTTCTATGGCTACACCTTC,CASSSTDSFYGYTF
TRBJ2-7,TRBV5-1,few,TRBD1,TGCGCCAGCAGCATTCGGACAGGGTATTACGAGCAGTACTTC,CASSIRTGYYEQYF
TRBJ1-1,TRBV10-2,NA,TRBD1,TGCGCCAGCCGAGGACAGGGCGCTGAAGCTTTCTTT,CASRGQGAEAFF
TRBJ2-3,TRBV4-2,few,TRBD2,TGTGCCAGCAGCCAAGCTAGCGGGGGGCGAACGGGCACAGATACGCAGTATTTT,CASSQASGGRTGTDTQYF
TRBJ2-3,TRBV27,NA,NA,TGTGCCAGCAGGAAGACACAGGGTTGGGATACGCAGTATTTT,CASRKTQGWDTQYF
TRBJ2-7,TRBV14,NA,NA,TGTGCCAGCAGCGTGCGCCTCTCCCACGAGCAGTACTTC,CASSVRLSHEQYF
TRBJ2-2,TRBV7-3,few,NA,TGTGCCAGCAGCTTAACCTTGACCGGGGAGCTGTTTTTT,CASSLTLTGELFF
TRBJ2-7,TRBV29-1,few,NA,TGCAGCGTTGATGGGGAGCCTGGGGGGGAGCAGTACTTC,CSVDGEPGGEQYF
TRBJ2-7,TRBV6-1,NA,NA,TGTGCCAGCAGGCTGACAGACTCCTACGAGCAGTACTTC,CASRLTDSYEQYF
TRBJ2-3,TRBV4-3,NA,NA,TGCGCCAGCAGCCAAGAGGGGACACACACAGATACGCAGTATTTT,CASSQEGTHTDTQYF
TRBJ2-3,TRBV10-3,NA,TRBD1,TGTGCCACCGAAGGAAGCCGGGACAGGGTTGGTGGGGATACGCAGTATTTT,CATEGSRDRVGGDTQYF
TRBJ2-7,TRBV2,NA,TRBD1,TGTGCCAGCAGTGTACGCCAAGGACAGGTCTCCTACGAGCAGTACTTC,CASSVRQGQVSYEQYF
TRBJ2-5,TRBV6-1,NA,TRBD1,TGTGCCAGCATTTGGGACAGTTCGTCAGGGACCCAGTACTTC,CASIWDSSSGTQYF
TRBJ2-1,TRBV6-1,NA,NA,TGTGCCAGCAGTGAGCATCCGAGGGAGTTCTTC,CASSEHPREFF
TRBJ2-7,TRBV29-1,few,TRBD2,TGCAGCGTGCGTACTAGCGGCCCCTACGAGCAGTACTTC,CSVRTSGPYEQYF
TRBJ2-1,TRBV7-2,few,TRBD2,TGTGCCAGCAGCCTTAGCCAAGCGGGGGGATCCTACAATGAGCAGTTCTTC,CASSLSQAGGSYNEQFF
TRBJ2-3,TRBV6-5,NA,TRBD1,TGTGCCAGCTGCCGGGACAGGGGCGCAGATACGCAGTATTTT,CASCRDRGADTQYF
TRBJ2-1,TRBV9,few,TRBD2,TGTGCCAGCAGCGACCGACTAGCGGGGGTCGGGGTTGAGCAGTTCTTC,CASSDRLAGVGVEQFF